Sequencing of this T cell receptor beta chain was carried out in a study of shared clonotypes between healthy human individuals. At the level of the study: Donor composition was a couple of women and three men, aged 18 to 49. Findings and caveats of the study: Owing to a small donor count, the genetic and exposure-history diversity represented was limited. In contrast to clonotypes shared by all four donors, non-shared clonotypes had lower generation probabilities.

A word on this clone: Antigen: not known.

Germline V gene sequence: CDR1 MGHRA, CDR2 YSYEKL. V shed 1 base, J shed 9 bases, and the junction held 9 bases outside the gene matches. This CDR3 spans 16 amino acids. Partitioning of CD4+ cells yielded a CD45RA+ naive subset and a CD45RA-negative memory subset. Libraries were prepared by immunoSEQ multiplex PCR; TCRdb keeps only in-frame clonotypes and omits some of them. The sample consists of around 940,000 clones, around three quarters of them appearing once. This TCR derives from a man younger than 30 in good health. The chain uses TRBV4-1 and TRBJ2-1, with 10 nucleotides matching TRBD1. The sample consisted of memory CD4+ T cells sorted from blood. Indicated subset: CD45RA-negative fraction. The CDR3 DNA follows: TGCGCCAGCAGCCAAGGCGGGACAGGGGCGAGGGGTGAGCAGTTCTTC. It codes for CASSQGGTGARGEQFF.